The subject of this entry is one TCR beta chain. In the study's own analysis: Estimated nucleated cell counts came from reference gene primer amplification. Here immunoSEQ multiplex PCR was the method, and the copy in TCRdb shows in-frame clones only, minus some. Clonal size and the V and J genes are those of that table, whereas D and trimming came from the DNA. The sample lists about 150,000 clones, 80% to 90% seen once, with 2.5% to 3.5% in the top ten. Germline CDR1 MGHDK, CDR2 SYGVNS. Trimming removed 6 bases at V and 5 bases at J, with 16 bases between. The CDR3 has 14 residues. This sample is drawn from a study of blood T cell repertoires in COVID-19. Study-level background: From the United States, Italy and Spain came samples of acute and convalescent COVID-19.

This receptor was identified in a woman aged 55-69 years with active COVID-19. This chain connects TRBV25-1 to TRBJ1-1; D possibly corresponds to TRBD1 (6 bases). Sequenced: peripheral blood. The CDR3 is CASSLDSARTEAFF. The CDR3 DNA reads as TGTGCCAGCAGCCTGGACAGTGCGAGGACTGAAGCTTTCTTT.